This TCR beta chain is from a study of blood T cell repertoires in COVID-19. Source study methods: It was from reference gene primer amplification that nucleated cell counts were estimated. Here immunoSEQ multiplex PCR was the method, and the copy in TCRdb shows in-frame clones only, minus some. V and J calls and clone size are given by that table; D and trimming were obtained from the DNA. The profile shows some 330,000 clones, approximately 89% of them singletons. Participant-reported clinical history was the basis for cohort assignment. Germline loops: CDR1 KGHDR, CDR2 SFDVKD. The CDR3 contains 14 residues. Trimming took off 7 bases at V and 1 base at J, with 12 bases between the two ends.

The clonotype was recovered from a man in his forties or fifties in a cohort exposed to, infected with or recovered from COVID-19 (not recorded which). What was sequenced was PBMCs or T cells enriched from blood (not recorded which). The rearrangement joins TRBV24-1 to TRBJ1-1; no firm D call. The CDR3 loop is CATRQTGANTEAFF. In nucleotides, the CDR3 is TGTGCCACCAGACAGACGGGAGCGAACACTGAAGCTTTCTTT.